This passage covers 4 T cell receptor beta chains from one sample sequenced in a study of OX40 agonist ivuxolimab in advanced cancers. Profiling relied on immunoSEQ multiplex PCR, and the TCRdb table lists in-frame clones only, not all of them. The profile shows over 55,000 clones, approximately 90% of them singletons. This specimen was CD4+ or CD8+ T cells sorted from blood, taken in a trial of the OX40 agonist ivuxolimab. These receptors originate from an adult with an advanced solid tumor such as melanoma, head and neck, liver or kidney cancer.

This clone was found a few times. CDR3 region: CASLPTTGNPNTEAFF. The DNA of the CDR3 is TGTGCCAGCCTACCAACCACAGGGAATCCGAACACTGAAGCTTTCTTT. The chain is built from TRBV2 and TRBJ1-1, with a weak D call TRBD1 (6 bases). V was pared by 8 bases and J by 1 base, with 20 bases between. Germline V gene lookup returns CDR1 SNHLY and CDR2 FYNNEI. This CDR3 contains 16 residues.

This sequence joins TRBV10-3 and TRBJ2-1, with TRBD2 identical over 12 bases. CDR3 length: 15 amino acids. The germline V gene encodes CDR1 ENHRY and CDR2 SYGVKD. V lost 6 bases to trimming and J lost 4 bases; unmatched junction nucleotides: 4. This CDR3 is CAISPTSGGYNEQFF. The DNA for the CDR3 is TGTGCCATCAGCCCGACTAGCGGGGGATACAATGAGCAGTTCTTC.

The chain is built from TRBV18 and TRBJ2-5; 7 bases match TRBD1. The J call is uncertain, as TRBJ2-7 better fits the DNA end. This CDR3 spans 16 amino acids. Germline values: CDR1 KGHSH, CDR2 LQKENI. The CDR3 nucleotides read TGTGCCAGCTCCCCCGCGGTAGGGACAGTCTCCTACGAGCAGTACTTC. Protein: CASSPAVGTVSYEQYF.

The chain is built from TRBV6-1 and TRBJ1-5, with D hard to call. Germline CDR1 reads MNHNS; CDR2 reads SASEGT. Between the trimmed V and J ends, which lost 5 bases and 5 bases, there was a span of 7 bases. The CDR3 runs 12 residues. CDR3: CASSPSYQPQHF. The CDR3 DNA reads as TGTGCCAGCAGTCCTTCTTATCAGCCCCAGCATTTT.